This TCR beta chain was recorded in a study of CD8 T cells in Susac syndrome. Sequencing of TCR beta covered CD8+ and CD4+ T cells obtained from blood. Age- and sex-matched healthy donors served as the control group. Negative isolation was applied to CD8+ and CD4+ T cells, and FACS enrichment was applied to TEMRA cells. The authors reverse transcribed 0.5 to 1 ug RNA with random hexamers. A multiplex approach, immunoSEQ multiplex PCR, amplified TCR beta CDR3 across 54 Vbeta and 13 Jbeta. TCRdb re-analysed the immunoSEQ multiplex PCR reads in MiXCR, keeping a single row per CDR3 protein. The repertoire includes about 120,000 distinct CDR3 sequences, 94% of them detected once, and roughly 0.095% sits in the top ten. CDR1 and CDR2 (germline): DFQATT, SNEGSKA (reference sequence). V was clipped by 0 bases and J by 4 bases, with 20 bases between them. This CDR3 spans 17 amino acids.

The chain is built from TRBV20-1 and TRBJ2-3, with a weak D call TRBD2 (6 bases). The sequenced sample was CD4+ T cells from PBMCs. The receptor was derived from a human donor in good health. CDR3 coding DNA: TGCAGTGCTAGAGAATACGGACTAACCACCTGGGCAGATACGCAGTATTTT. It translates to CSAREYGLTTWADTQYF.